The sequence of this TCR beta chain was determined in a study of cytomegalovirus exposure and HLA in healthy donors. CDR3 length: 15 amino acids. CDR1 and CDR2 (germline): SGDLS, YYNGEE. The junction had 6 bases not matched to a gene; V was cut back by 5 bases and J by 4 bases. 13 Jbeta primers and 60 Vbeta primers were used for the PCR. The protocol was immunoSEQ multiplex PCR, while the TCRdb copy is restricted to in-frame clones and leaves out a portion. The repertoire includes 150,000 to 200,000 clones, approximately 80% of them detected once, and over 2.5% sits in the top ten. The chain couples TRBV9 to TRBJ2-1; TRBD2 aligns across 10 bases. Sequences were obtained from PBMCs. This sequence was found in a woman in her thirties or forties in good health and CMV-seropositive. The CDR3 DNA reads as TGTGCCAGCAGTGATGGGACTAGCGTTTACAATGAGCAGTTCTTC. This translates into CASSDGTSVYNEQFF. Based on the CDR3 plus reference TRBV9 and TRBJ2-1, the full variable domain is DSGVTQTPKHLITATGQRVTLRCSPRSGDLSVYWYQQSLDQGLQFLIQYYNGEERAKGNILERFSAQQFPDLHSELNLSSLELGDSALYFCASSDGTSVYNEQFFGPGTRLTVL.